The clone carrying this T cell receptor (beta chain) has just a few counts. These data are taken from a study of CD8 T cells in ankylosing spondylitis. MiXCR, applied by TCRdb to the 5' RACE reads, yields one record per CDR3 protein. Of about 360,000 distinct CDR3 sequences listed, roughly 20% are singletons. The CDR3 totals 18 residues. V dropped 4 bases and J dropped 4 bases, with 22 bases sitting between them. In germline, CDR1 is SGHVS, CDR2 FQNEAQ. J is TRBJ2-2 and V is TRBV7-8; TRBD1 might be the D (6 bases). Sequenced: blood, either unsorted or a sorted T cell fraction (not recorded which). This sequence originates from a male donor with ankylosing spondylitis or in good health (not recorded which). The CDR3 DNA reads as TGTGCCAGCAGCTCTAGATACCGGGACATAAGCGGCACCGGGGAGCTGTTTTTT. Its translation is CASSSRYRDISGTGELFF.